One and the same sample provided the 29 T cell receptor beta chains below, sequenced in a study of T cells in localized non-small cell lung cancer. Method: immunoSEQ multiplex PCR; TCRdb's copy keeps in-frame clones and lacks some. The repertoire includes about 82,000 clones, about 78% of them detected once, and less than 20% sits in the top ten. This specimen consisted of PBMCs, obtained before any cancer treatment. The receptor set was obtained from a man aged 40 to 69 with stage II squamous cell lung carcinoma.

V usage is TRBV6-1 and J usage is TRBJ2-7; TRBD1 aligns across 9 bases. V trimming: 3 bases; J trimming: 0 bases; junction bases outside the gene matches: 6. Looked up from germline, CDR1 is MNHNS and CDR2 is SASEGT. The CDR3 runs 16 residues. DNA for the CDR3: TGTGCCAGCAGTGATACAGGGGGCGCGACCTCCTACGAGCAGTACTTC. Translated: CASSDTGGATSYEQYF.

The CDR3 DNA is TGCGCCAGCAGCGGGCTAGCGGGAGGCCCCGGGGAGCTGTTTTTT. It encodes CASSGLAGGPGELFF. The V gene is TRBV5-1, the J gene TRBJ2-2, with 11 bases identical to TRBD2. The ends lost 4 bases at V and 6 bases at J; junction bases unmatched: 5. The CDR3 runs 15 residues. Germline CDR1 and CDR2: SGHRS and YFSETQ.

By proportion, this clone is medium-sized. J is TRBJ1-1 and V is TRBV16; D gene uncertain. This CDR3 contains 11 residues. CDR1 is KGHSY and CDR2 is FQNENV in the germline V gene. Trimming stripped 4 bases from V and 8 bases from J, with 8 bases between. CDR3 amino acids: CASSPTGEAFF. The CDR3 nucleotides are TGTGCCAGCAGCCCGACGGGGGAAGCTTTCTTT.

Here the CDR3 DNA reads TGTGCCAGTAGACCGGGACTAGCGGGAGGGCCGGCGGAGCTGTTTTTT. Protein product: CASRPGLAGGPAELFF. The chain is built from TRBV19 and TRBJ2-2; 16 bases line up with TRBD2. The CDR3 is 16 amino acids. Germline values: CDR1 LNHDA, CDR2 SQIVND (reference sequence). Trimming removed 6 bases from V and 10 bases from J; junction bases left unmatched: 8.

The chain employs TRBV29-1 and TRBJ2-1; either TRBD1 or TRBD2 may supply D (5 bases each). From germline, CDR1 is SQVTM and CDR2 ANQGSEA. The CDR3 is made up of 15 amino acids. Deletions cut 6 bases from V and 0 bases from J, with 15 bases between. The DNA for the CDR3 is TGCAGCGTGGACCGGGACGGCAGCTCCTACAATGAGCAGTTCTTC. Residues: CSVDRDGSSYNEQFF.

The chain combines TRBV6-5 with TRBJ2-2, with D maybe TRBD2 (6 bases). This CDR3 contains 15 residues. Trimming shortened V by 2 bases and J by 1 base, and 8 bases separated the two germline ends. CDR1 and CDR2 (germline): MNHEY, SVGAGI. DNA for the CDR3: TGTGCCAGCAGTTACGGGCGGGGGAACACCGGGGAGCTGTTTTTT. This gives the protein CASSYGRGNTGELFF.

The chain couples TRBV28 to TRBJ1-4; possibly TRBD1 for D (5 bases). The germline gives CDR1 MDHEN, CDR2 SYDVKM. The V and J ends lost 3 bases and 7 bases respectively, with 15 bases between them. The CDR3 runs 15 residues. In DNA form, the CDR3 reads TGTGCCAGCAGTTTCTTCGGGGGGGTCGGTGAAAAACTGTTTTTT. Translation: CASSFFGGVGEKLFF.

The rearrangement joins TRBV7-2 to TRBJ2-7, with 8 bases matching TRBD1. J gave up 3 bases and V 4 bases, and 8 bases lay outside the gene matches. CDR3 length: 15 amino acids. CDR1 and CDR2 from the germline V gene are SGHTA and FQGNSA. As DNA, the CDR3 is TGTGCCAGCAGCTCGTCCGGACAGGGAAACTACGAGCAGTACTTC. Its translation: CASSSSGQGNYEQYF.

There are a few counts of this clone. The chain recombines TRBV15 with TRBJ2-3; D is perhaps TRBD2 (6 bases). CDR3 size: 16 residues. The germline V and J ends were trimmed by 5 bases and 8 bases, with 23 bases remaining between them. Germline CDR1 LNHNV, CDR2 YYDKDF (reference sequence). The CDR3 coding sequence is TGTGCCACCAGCGGCGGGACTCCCAGCGCGGTGGGTACGCAGTATTTT. Its translation: CATSGGTPSAVGTQYF.

V and J are TRBV2 and TRBJ2-7; 9 bases match TRBD1. The CDR3 sequence is 13 residues long. The ends lost 7 bases at V and 3 bases at J; junction bases unmatched: 4. The germline V gene encodes CDR1 SNHLY and CDR2 FYNNEI. The CDR3 protein is CASKGQGFYEQYF. The CDR3 DNA reads TGTGCCAGCAAGGGACAGGGCTTCTACGAGCAGTACTTC.

This clone was picked up one time. CDR3 bases: TGTGCCAGCCGGGCGGCCCCGAACACCGGGGAGCTGTTTTTT. Its protein product is CASRAAPNTGELFF. The J gene is TRBJ2-2, the V gene TRBV28, with D unclear. Germline assignment: CDR1 MDHEN and CDR2 SYDVKM. The CDR3 totals 14 residues. V lost 8 bases and J 0 bases, leaving 10 bases between the germline ends.

A word on this clone: This same CDR3 is encoded by further DNA sequences in the sample. The chain joins TRBV28 to TRBJ2-3; a possible D gene is TRBD2 (5 bases). Trimming stripped 1 base from V and 4 bases from J, with 9 bases between. Germline CDR1 and CDR2: MDHEN and SYDVKM. The CDR3 covers 14 residues. The CDR3 DNA reads TGTGCCAGCAGTTTATCCGGGGAAGCAGATACGCAGTATTTT. As protein: CASSLSGEADTQYF.

J is TRBJ2-7 and V is TRBV6-6; TRBD1 agrees at 7 bases. Germline trimming cut 8 bases from V and 2 bases from J; bases unmatched to any gene: 6. The germline V gene encodes CDR1 MNHNY and CDR2 SVGAGI (reference sequence). The CDR3 length is 13 residues. CDR3 coding DNA: TGTGCCAGCCAGCTAGGGGGCCCCTACGAGCAGTACTTC. It specifies CASQLGGPYEQYF.

V usage is TRBV7-9 and J usage is TRBJ2-7; 11 bases are a match to TRBD2. Germline V gives CDR1 SEHNR, CDR2 FQNEAQ (reference sequence). The CDR3 is made up of 15 amino acids. After removal of 2 bases from V and 3 bases from J, the junction contained 3 bases not matched to a gene. Written as DNA, the CDR3 is TGTGCCAGCAGCTTACTAGCGGGAGGACTCTACGAGCAGTACTTC. Its translation: CASSLLAGGLYEQYF.

This chain joins TRBV4-2 and TRBJ1-3; D not certain. The CDR3 has 13 residues. Germline V CDR1 and CDR2: LGHNA, YNFKEQ. Trimming pared 4 bases from V and 4 bases from J, leaving 8 bases between. CDR3 loop: CASSRRPGNTIYF. The CDR3 DNA is TGTGCCAGCAGCCGCCGCCCGGGAAACACCATATATTTT.

The CDR3 reads CASSPWNGEQYF. The CDR3 DNA sequence: TGTGCCAGCTCACCATGGAACGGCGAGCAGTACTTC. The chain couples TRBV18 to TRBJ2-7; D is unclear. The CDR3 runs 12 residues. The ends were cut back, 2 bases at V and 6 bases at J, with 8 bases in the middle. Germline CDR1 KGHSH, CDR2 LQKENI.

The J gene is TRBJ2-5, the V gene TRBV6-5, with 12 bases aligning to TRBD2. V lost 6 bases and J lost 4; bases outside the gene matches: 6. The CDR3 length is 15 residues. Germline V gives CDR1 MNHEY, CDR2 SVGAGI. This CDR3 reads CASRTSGGGVETQYF. The DNA of the CDR3 is TGTGCCAGCAGGACTAGCGGGGGCGGGGTAGAGACCCAGTACTTC.

This clone was observed once. The chain joins TRBV7-9 to TRBJ1-6; 7 bases map to TRBD1. With V trimmed by 5 bases and J by 9 bases, 1 base remained unmatched. This CDR3 has 12 amino acids. CDR1 and CDR2 from the germline V gene are SEHNR and FQNEAQ (reference sequence). The CDR3 here is CASSRDSSPLHF. The CDR3 DNA reads as TGTGCCAGCAGCCGGGACAGTTCACCCCTCCACTTT.

The chain combines TRBV4-1 with TRBJ2-5, with TRBD2 identical over 10 bases. The J call may be incorrect, as the DNA end agrees better with TRBJ2-7. Germline V gene lookup returns CDR1 MGHRA and CDR2 YSYEKL. This CDR3 spans 14 amino acids. The CDR3 protein is CASSPGTSDYEQYF. Written as DNA, the CDR3 is TGCGCCAGCAGTCCCGGGACTAGCGATTACGAGCAGTACTTC.

The gene calls are TRBV28 and TRBJ2-7; possibly TRBD1 or TRBD2 for D (7 bases each). This CDR3 has 22 amino acids. The germline CDR1 and CDR2 sequences are MDHEN and SYDVKM. The V gene lost 6 bases and the J gene lost 0 bases, with 36 bases spanning the gap. CDR3: CASSPTSSRLPRGGNPSYEQYF. CDR3 DNA sequence: TGTGCCAGCAGCCCGACTAGCAGTCGATTACCCAGGGGGGGGAATCCCTCCTACGAGCAGTACTTC.

This clone was detected only once. The chain carries TRBV19 and TRBJ1-5; no clear D. Trimming pared 5 bases from V and 7 bases from J, leaving 15 bases between. This CDR3 spans 14 amino acids. Germline values: CDR1 LNHDA, CDR2 SQIVND (reference sequence). The DNA for the CDR3 is TGTGCCAGTAGTTCCCGACGGGGTGGGCAGCCCCAGCATTTT. It codes for CASSSRRGGQPQHF.

The chain has TRBV7-9 and TRBJ2-3, with D possibly being TRBD1 (5 bases). Trimming left V 7 bases short and J 6 bases short, with 8 bases between. Germline assignment: CDR1 SEHNR and CDR2 FQNEAQ (reference sequence). There are 11 residues in the CDR3. The CDR3 loop reads CASTPGDTQYF. The CDR3 DNA follows: TGTGCCAGCACCCCAGGGGATACGCAGTATTTT.

The chain employs TRBV18 and TRBJ1-1; D ambiguous. The CDR3 length is 15 residues. Trimming shortened V by 2 bases and J by 0 bases, and 10 bases separated the two germline ends. Per germline, CDR1 KGHSH and CDR2 LQKENI. CDR3 DNA: TGTGCCAGCTCACCAAGCGACGGGATGAACACTGAAGCTTTCTTT. Translating it yields CASSPSDGMNTEAFF.

The V gene is TRBV18, the J gene TRBJ2-1; no definite D call. This CDR3 contains 14 residues. Germline CDR1 KGHSH, CDR2 LQKENI. V lost 2 bases and J lost 3, with 8 bases in between. The CDR3 spells CASSPVQSYNEQFF. The CDR3 coding sequence is TGTGCCAGCTCACCAGTGCAAAGCTACAATGAGCAGTTCTTC.

The chain is built from TRBV7-9 and TRBJ2-2; D possibly corresponds to TRBD1 (6 bases). The CDR3 loop spans 15 amino acids. CDR1 and CDR2 from the germline V gene are SEHNR and FQNEAQ (reference sequence). Deletions cut 5 bases from V and 2 bases from J, with 12 bases between. The CDR3 DNA reads as TGTGCCAGCAGCCGAGACAGGAGAAACACCGGGGAGCTGTTTTTT. Its translation: CASSRDRRNTGELFF.

This clone has a handful of counts. The rearrangement joins TRBV4-2 to TRBJ2-7, with a tentative D call TRBD2 (6 bases). V lost 0 bases and J 4 bases, leaving 16 bases between the germline ends. This CDR3 region has 16 residues. CDR1 and CDR2 from the germline V gene are LGHNA and YNFKEQ. Written as DNA, the CDR3 is TGTGCCAGCAGCCAAGATTGGGGGGAGCACGGTTACGAGCAGTACTTC. As protein: CASSQDWGEHGYEQYF.

The chain employs TRBV7-9 and TRBJ1-1, with D unresolved. The V and J ends lost 1 base and 6 bases respectively, with 15 bases between them. Germline V gene sequence: CDR1 SEHNR, CDR2 FQNEAQ (reference sequence). The CDR3 totals 15 residues. The CDR3 loop reads CASSLGQDRIPEAFF. The CDR3 nucleotides are TGTGCCAGCAGCTTAGGGCAGGACCGCATCCCTGAAGCTTTCTTT.

The sample holds a few counts of this clone. The J gene is TRBJ2-3, the V gene TRBV5-1; 9 bases are a match to TRBD2. This CDR3 has 15 residues. V was pared by 7 bases and J by 0 bases, with 6 bases of the junction left unmatched. In germline, CDR1 is SGHRS, CDR2 YFSETQ. CDR3 coding DNA: TGCGCCAGCGGTCGGACTAGCGTAAGCACAGATACGCAGTATTTT. Its protein is CASGRTSVSTDTQYF.

The chain links TRBV28 to TRBJ1-1; 9 bases fit TRBD1. The CDR3 is 11 residues long. The germline V gene encodes CDR1 MDHEN and CDR2 SYDVKM. CDR3 sequence: CATGGLTEAFF. The CDR3 DNA reads as TGTGCTACAGGGGGCTTAACTGAAGCTTTCTTT. The entire variable domain, with the rest obtained from reference TRBV28 and TRBJ1-1, is as follows: DVKVTQSSRYLVKRTGEKVFLECVQDMDHENMFWYRQDPGLGLRLIYFSYDVKMKEKGDIPEGYSVSREKKERFSLILESASTNQTSMYLCATGGLTEAFFGQGTRLTVV.